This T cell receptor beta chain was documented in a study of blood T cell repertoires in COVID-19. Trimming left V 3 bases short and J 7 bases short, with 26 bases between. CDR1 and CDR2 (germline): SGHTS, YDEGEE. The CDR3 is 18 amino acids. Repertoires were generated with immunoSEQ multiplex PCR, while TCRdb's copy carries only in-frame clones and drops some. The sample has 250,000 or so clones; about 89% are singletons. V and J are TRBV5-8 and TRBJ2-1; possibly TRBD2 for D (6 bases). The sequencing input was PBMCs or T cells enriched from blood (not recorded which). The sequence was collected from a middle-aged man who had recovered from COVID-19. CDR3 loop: CASSSPPLWGGLGNEQFF. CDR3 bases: TGTGCCAGCAGCTCCCCTCCTTTGTGGGGAGGTTTGGGGAATGAGCAGTTCTTC.